The 5 T cell receptor beta chains given below trace back to one sample, sequenced in a study of neoadjuvant anti-PD-1 for oral cavity cancer. Assay: immunoSEQ multiplex PCR; the TCRdb copy retains only in-frame clones and omits some. This repertoire shows around 81,000 clones, less than 85% found once; its top ten account for about 3.1%. The sample in question was PBMCs, obtained before nivolumab (anti-PD-1) treatment. The receptors stem from a person aged 35-80 years with oral cavity squamous cell carcinoma.

This chain uses TRBV7-2 with TRBJ2-3; TRBD2 is a possible D gene (6 bases). The CDR3 extends over 15 amino acids. V gave up 6 bases and J gave up 4 bases, with 17 bases separating them. Germline values: CDR1 SGHTA, CDR2 FQGNSA. The CDR3 is CASRQKGRSADTQYF. The CDR3 DNA reads as TGTGCCAGCAGGCAGAAGGGGAGGAGCGCAGATACGCAGTATTTT.

The genes are TRBV10-3 and TRBJ2-3; tentatively, D is TRBD2 (5 bases). V lost 1 base and J lost 3, with 11 bases in between. Germline lookup yields CDR1 ENHRY and CDR2 SYGVKD. CDR3 size: 15 residues. CDR3 DNA: TGTGCCATCAGTGAGTGGGAGAAACTGACAGATACGCAGTATTTT. This codes for CAISEWEKLTDTQYF.

The chain combines TRBV5-3 with TRBJ1-2; tentative D call: TRBD1 (6 bases). TRBV5-3 is an ORF, and what it does is uncertain. The CDR3 is made up of 14 amino acids. V was clipped by 0 bases and J by 0 bases, with 6 bases between them. The CDR3 here is CARSLDRANYGYTF. The CDR3 DNA is TGTGCCAGAAGCTTGGACAGGGCTAACTATGGCTACACCTTC.

V is TRBV6-5 and J is TRBJ1-1, with 7 bases lining up with TRBD1. The CDR3 loop spans 13 amino acids. The trim removed 10 bases at V and 5 bases at J, leaving 10 bases unmatched. Germline V gene data show CDR1 as MNHEY and CDR2 as SVGAGI. The CDR3 loop is CATHETGRTEAFF. CDR3 in DNA: TGTGCCACCCACGAGACAGGGAGGACTGAAGCTTTCTTT.

V is TRBV7-8 and J is TRBJ2-7, with 7 nucleotides matching TRBD1. The CDR3 runs 15 residues. V shed 4 bases and J 3 bases; nucleotides not matched to a gene: 9. CDR1 SGHVS and CDR2 FQNEAQ come from the germline V gene. The chain's CDR3 is CASSSYRDSDYEQYF. The CDR3 DNA is TGTGCCAGCAGCTCCTACCGGGACAGCGACTACGAGCAGTACTTC.